This T cell receptor beta chain derives from a study of T cells in localized non-small cell lung cancer. Broader study findings: Adjacent lung tissue had a median about 52 of the top 100 clones found in the tumor.

The CDR3 contains 14 residues. With 3 bases removed from V and 8 bases from J, the gap between germline ends came to 13 bases. The germline V gene encodes CDR1 SEHNR and CDR2 FQNEAQ (reference sequence). Comment on this clone: Its antigen is not identified.

Profiled with immunoSEQ multiplex PCR; TCRdb holds only in-frame clones, not every one. The profile shows about 15,000 clones, around 91% of them singletons. The TCR comes from a woman aged 40 to 75 with stage III lung adenocarcinoma. Sequencing was performed on peripheral blood mononuclear cells, taken before any cancer treatment. The V and J genes are TRBV7-9 and TRBJ1-4; a possible D gene is TRBD1 (5 bases). The DNA of the CDR3 is TGTGCCAGCAGCTTGGGCCAGGGTGGAGAAAAACTGTTTTTT. Translation: CASSLGQGGEKLFF. The entire variable domain, with the rest obtained from reference TRBV7-9 and TRBJ1-4, is as follows: DTGVSQNPRHKITKRGQNVTFRCDPISEHNRLYWYRQTLGQGPEFLTYFQNEAQLEKSRLLSDRFSAERPKGSFSTLEIQRTEQGDSAMYLCASSLGQGGEKLFFGSGTQLSVL.